Following are 5 T cell receptor beta chains from one sample sequenced in a study of T cell responses to AZD1222 COVID-19 vaccine. Sequencing was performed with immunoSEQ multiplex PCR; in TCRdb, only in-frame clones are kept and a portion is missing. The sample includes 200,000 or so clones, 85% to 95% of them seen just once. Specimen: peripheral blood, collected on day 0 of MenACWY control vaccination. The source is an adult in good health.

The V and J genes are TRBV9 and TRBJ1-5, with 7 nucleotides matching TRBD1. This CDR3 region has 14 residues. The V gene end was trimmed by 4 bases and the J gene end by 6 bases; junction bases not matched to a gene: 7. Germline assignment: CDR1 SGDLS and CDR2 YYNGEE. The CDR3, as DNA: TGTGCCAGCAGCTCCCGACAGGGATCTCAGCCCCAGCATTTT. This sequence encodes CASSSRQGSQPQHF.

The chain links TRBV29-1 to TRBJ1-2, with D possibly matching TRBD1 (6 bases). V lost 4 bases and J lost 6, with 12 bases in between. The CDR3 sequence is 12 residues long. Germline lookup yields CDR1 SQVTM and CDR2 ANQGSEA. For the CDR3, the DNA is TGCAGCGTTGTCGGTCAGGGGAATGGCTACACCTTC. Amino acids: CSVVGQGNGYTF.

CDR3 protein: CASKSSANYGYTF. CDR3 DNA: TGTGCCAGCAAAAGTAGTGCAAACTATGGCTACACCTTC. The rearrangement uses TRBV2 and TRBJ1-2; no clear D gene. The CDR3 has 13 amino acids. Trimming pared 7 bases from V and 2 bases from J, leaving 11 bases between. Germline V gene sequence: CDR1 SNHLY, CDR2 FYNNEI.

The chain combines TRBV10-1 with TRBJ1-1, with D possibly being TRBD1 (6 bases). This CDR3 spans 16 amino acids. Germline CDR1 and CDR2: WNHNN and SYGVQD (reference sequence). V was cut by 0 bases and J by 2 bases, with 13 bases left in between. Here the CDR3 reads CASSESEGHFNTEAFF. The CDR3 DNA sequence: TGCGCCAGCAGTGAGTCGGAGGGACATTTTAACACTGAAGCTTTCTTT.

The V gene is TRBV5-6, the J gene TRBJ1-2; D call uncertain. CDR1 is SGHDT and CDR2 is YYEEEE in the germline V gene. Trimming took 2 bases from V and 6 from J, leaving 17 bases between them. The CDR3 sequence is 15 residues long. CDR3 residues: CASSLLVTRTHGYTF. The CDR3 bases are TGTGCCAGCAGCTTACTAGTGACCCGCACCCATGGCTACACCTTC.